The sequence of this T cell receptor beta chain was determined in a study of shared clonotypes between healthy human individuals. Study-level background: In total, the donors were a couple of women and three men aged 18 to 49. Study-level points and caveats: Sharing across four donors was seen in approximately 5.2% of naive CD4 clonotypes. Genetic and exposure-history diversity was limited by the small donor number.

Profiled with immunoSEQ multiplex PCR; TCRdb holds only in-frame clones, not every one. The sample shows under 600,000 clones, more than 95% of them seen only once. CDR1 MNHEY and CDR2 SMNVEV come from the germline V gene (reference sequence). V was clipped by 2 bases and J by 6 bases; unmatched bases: 4. The CDR3 covers 14 residues. Turning to this clone: Its antigen remains unknown.

This receptor was obtained from a woman aged 30 to 39 in good health. The chain combines TRBV27 with TRBJ2-1, with 7 nucleotides matching TRBD2. What was sequenced was naive CD4+ T cells sorted from blood. Subset described: CD45RA+ positively selected. CDR3 region: CASSLAGVGNEQFF. DNA for the CDR3: TGTGCCAGCAGTTTAGCGGGAGTCGGCAATGAGCAGTTCTTC.